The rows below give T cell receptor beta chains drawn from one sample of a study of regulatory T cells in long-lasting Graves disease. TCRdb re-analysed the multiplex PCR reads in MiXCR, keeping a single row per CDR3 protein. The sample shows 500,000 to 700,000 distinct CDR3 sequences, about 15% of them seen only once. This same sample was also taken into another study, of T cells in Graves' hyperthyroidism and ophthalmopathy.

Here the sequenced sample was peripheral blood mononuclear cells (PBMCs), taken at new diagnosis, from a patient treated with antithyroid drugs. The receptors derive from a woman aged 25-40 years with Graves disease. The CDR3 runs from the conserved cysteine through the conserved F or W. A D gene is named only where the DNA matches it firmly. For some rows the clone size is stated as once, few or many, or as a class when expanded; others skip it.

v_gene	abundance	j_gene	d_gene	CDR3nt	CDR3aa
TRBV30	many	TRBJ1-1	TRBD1	TGTGCCTGGGACAGGGGCGGGAACACTGAAGCTTTCTTT	CAWDRGGNTEAFF
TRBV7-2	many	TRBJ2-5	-	TGTGCCAGCAGCTTTGACAGCCTCCAAGAGACCCAGTACTTC	CASSFDSLQETQYF
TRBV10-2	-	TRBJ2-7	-	TGCGCCAGCAGTGACCCTCAGGTTAGCGAGCAGTACTTC	CASSDPQVSEQYF
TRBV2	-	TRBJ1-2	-	TGTGCCACCCCGGTGGACGACTACACCTTC	CATPVDDYTF
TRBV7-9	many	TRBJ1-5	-	TGTGCCAGCAGCTTGGACATCTCCAATCAGCCCCAGCATTTT	CASSLDISNQPQHF
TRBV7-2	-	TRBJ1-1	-	TGTGCCAGCAGGAGGGGGGTGAACACTGAAGCTTTCTTT	CASRRGVNTEAFF
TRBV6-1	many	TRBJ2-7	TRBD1	TGTGCCAGCAGTCACGGGACAGAGTACGAGCAGTACTTC	CASSHGTEYEQYF
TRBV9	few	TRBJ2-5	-	TGTGCCAGCAGCGTAGCCACCGACTTGCCCCTAGCCCAGTACTTC	CASSVATDLPLAQYF
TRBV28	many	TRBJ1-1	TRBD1	TGTGCCAGCAGGGTATCCAGGGGGCCCCTGTTAGTTTTCTTT	CASRVSRGPLLVFF
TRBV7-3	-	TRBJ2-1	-	TGTGCCAGCAGTCTTCGGAATAGTCCGTACAATGAGCAGTTCTTC	CASSLRNSPYNEQFF
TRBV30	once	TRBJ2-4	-	TGTGCCTGGGAACCGGGACCATCCCCGAGGGTAGCCAAAAACATTCAGTACTTC	CAWEPGPSPRVAKNIQYF
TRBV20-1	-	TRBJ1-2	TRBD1	TGCAGTGCTACGCGCGGGACAGACCTCTATGGCTACACCTTC	CSATRGTDLYGYTF
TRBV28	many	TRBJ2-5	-	TGTGCCAGCGGCGAGGCGCGGAGGGCAGAGACCCAGTACTTC	CASGEARRAETQYF
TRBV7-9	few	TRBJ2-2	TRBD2	TGTGCCAGCAGCTTAGCGCGGGAGGGCCGGGAGCTGTTTTTT	CASSLAREGRELFF
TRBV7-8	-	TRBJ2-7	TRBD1	TGTGCCAGCGGTAAGACCGGGACAGTCTCCTACGAGCAGTACTTC	CASGKTGTVSYEQYF
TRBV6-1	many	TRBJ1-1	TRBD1	TGTGCCAGCATTCGGACAGGGATGAACACTGAAGCTTTCTTT	CASIRTGMNTEAFF
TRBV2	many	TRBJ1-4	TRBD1	TGTGCCAGCAGTGAGGACAGGGGGCTGGGGGAAAAACTGTTTTTT	CASSEDRGLGEKLFF
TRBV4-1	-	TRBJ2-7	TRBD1	TGCGCCAGCAGCCAAGCCCCCCGGACAGGCTCCTACGAGCAGTACTTC	CASSQAPRTGSYEQYF
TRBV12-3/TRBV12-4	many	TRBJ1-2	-	TGTGCCAGCAGCCAGAGCGGGGGTTGGTACACCTTC	CASSQSGGWYTF
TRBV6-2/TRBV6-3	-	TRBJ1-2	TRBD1	TGTGCCAGCAGAGACCCGGGACAGGGAATATTGGGCTATGGCTACACCTTC	CASRDPGQGILGYGYTF
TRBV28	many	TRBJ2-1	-	TGTGCCAGCAGTTTATTGGACGGGGACTACAATGAGCAGTTCTTC	CASSLLDGDYNEQFF
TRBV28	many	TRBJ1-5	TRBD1	TGTGCCAGCAGGACAGGGGGCTTCCAAAATCAGCCCCAGCATTTT	CASRTGGFQNQPQHF
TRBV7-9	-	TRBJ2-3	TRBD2	TGTGCCAGCAGCTCAGGACTAGCTTTTAGCACAGATACGCAGTATTTT	CASSSGLAFSTDTQYF
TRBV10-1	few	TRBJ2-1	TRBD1	TGCGCCAGCAGTGAGTCGGGGACAGGGAGCAATGAGCAGTTCTTC	CASSESGTGSNEQFF
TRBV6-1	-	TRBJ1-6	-	TGTGCCAGCAACGTTGCTTCCTCCTATAATTCACCCCTCCACTTT	CASNVASSYNSPLHF
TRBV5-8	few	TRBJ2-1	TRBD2	TGTGCCAGCAGCTTTATTATTTCTGTGACTAGCGAGTTCTTC	CASSFIISVTSEFF
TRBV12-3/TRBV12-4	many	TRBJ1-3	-	TGTGCCAGCAGTTTGGTCGGGGGAAACACCATATATTTT	CASSLVGGNTIYF
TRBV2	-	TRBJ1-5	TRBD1	TGTGCCAGCAGGGGGGGACAGGGGATGGGACAGCCCCAGCATTTT	CASRGGQGMGQPQHF
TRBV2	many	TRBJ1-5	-	TGTGCCAGTTCCGCCGGGGGGAGTAAGGGCAATCAGCCCCAGCATTTT	CASSAGGSKGNQPQHF
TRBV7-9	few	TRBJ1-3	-	TGTGCCAGCAGCACCGATACAGGGCATTCTGGAAACACCATATATTTT	CASSTDTGHSGNTIYF
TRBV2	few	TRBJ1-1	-	TGTGCCAGCCAGGCTAGGGATCTAGCCCTAGAAGCTTTCTTT	CASQARDLALEAFF
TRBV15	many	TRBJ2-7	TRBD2	TGTGCCACCAGCAGAGATCCGGGAGGCTACGAGCAGTACTTC	CATSRDPGGYEQYF
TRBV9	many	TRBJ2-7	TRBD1	TGTGCCAGCAGTCAGACCGGGACAGGGTTTGGCGAGCAGTACTTC	CASSQTGTGFGEQYF
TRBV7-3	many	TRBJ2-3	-	TGTGCCAGCAGCGCCACAGGGTGGCGCACAGATACGCAGTATTTT	CASSATGWRTDTQYF
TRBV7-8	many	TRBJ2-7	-	TGTGCCAGCAGCTTAGCGCTAGTTAGCGACGAGCAGTACTTC	CASSLALVSDEQYF
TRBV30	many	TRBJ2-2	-	TGTGCGGGTCGTACCGGGGAGCTGTTTTTT	CAGRTGELFF
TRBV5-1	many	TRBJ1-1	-	TGCGCCAGCAGCCGACCTCCGGGGAACACTGAAGCTTTCTTT	CASSRPPGNTEAFF
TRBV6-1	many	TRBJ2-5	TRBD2	TGTGCCAGCTGGCGCGGGAGTATTGGAGAGACCCAGTACTTC	CASWRGSIGETQYF
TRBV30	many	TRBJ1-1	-	TGTGCCTGGAGTCTGGGGGAAACGACTGAAGCTTTCTTT	CAWSLGETTEAFF
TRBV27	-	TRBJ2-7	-	TGTGCCAGCAGTTTATCGGGTCCTGGGGAGCAGTACTTC	CASSLSGPGEQYF
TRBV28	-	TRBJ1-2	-	TGTGCCAGCAGGCCTCGGGGGGACGGCTATGGCTACACCTTC	CASRPRGDGYGYTF
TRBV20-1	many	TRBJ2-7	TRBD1	TGCAGTGCTCAATCCGGGACAGCTGGTGTCGAGCAGTACTTC	CSAQSGTAGVEQYF
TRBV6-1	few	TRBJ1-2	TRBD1	TGTGCCACGAGACAGGGGATTCCGGACTATGGCTACACCTTC	CATRQGIPDYGYTF
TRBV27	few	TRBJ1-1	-	TGTGCCAGCAGTTGGGAGGTGAACACTGAAGCTTTCTTT	CASSWEVNTEAFF
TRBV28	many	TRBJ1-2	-	TGTGCCAGCTGCTATGCGGCAGACCCTAACTATGGCTACACCTTC	CASCYAADPNYGYTF
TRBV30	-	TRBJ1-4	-	TGTGCCTGGAGTGTCGTCCCTCTGGATGAAAAACTGTTTTTT	CAWSVVPLDEKLFF
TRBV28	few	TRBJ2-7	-	TGTGCCAGCAGTTTACATAAGGGAACCTACGAGCAGTACTTC	CASSLHKGTYEQYF
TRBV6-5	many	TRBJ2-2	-	TGTGCCAGCAGCACCGGGACCGAAACCGGGGAGCTGTTTTTT	CASSTGTETGELFF
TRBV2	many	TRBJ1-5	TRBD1	TGTGCCAGCAGCGGGACAGGGGACCAGTTAGGCATTCAGCCCCAGCATTTT	CASSGTGDQLGIQPQHF
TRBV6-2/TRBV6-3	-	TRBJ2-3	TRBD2	TGTGCCAGCAGCGGACTAGCGGGAGGGCCAGATACGCAGTATTTT	CASSGLAGGPDTQYF
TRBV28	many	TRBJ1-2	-	TGTGCCAGTGGGGGGCTGCTGGCATATGGCTACACCTTC	CASGGLLAYGYTF